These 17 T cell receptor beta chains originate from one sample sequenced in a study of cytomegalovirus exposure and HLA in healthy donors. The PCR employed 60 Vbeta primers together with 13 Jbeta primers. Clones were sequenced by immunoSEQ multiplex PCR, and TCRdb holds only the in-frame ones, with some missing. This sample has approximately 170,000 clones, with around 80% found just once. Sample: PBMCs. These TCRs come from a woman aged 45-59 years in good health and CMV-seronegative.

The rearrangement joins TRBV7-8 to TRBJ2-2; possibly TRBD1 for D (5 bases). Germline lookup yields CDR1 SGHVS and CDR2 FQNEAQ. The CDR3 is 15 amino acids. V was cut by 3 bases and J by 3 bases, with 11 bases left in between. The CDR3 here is CASSFRLGDTGELFF. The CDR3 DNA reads TGTGCCAGCAGCTTTCGGTTAGGGGACACCGGGGAGCTGTTTTTT.

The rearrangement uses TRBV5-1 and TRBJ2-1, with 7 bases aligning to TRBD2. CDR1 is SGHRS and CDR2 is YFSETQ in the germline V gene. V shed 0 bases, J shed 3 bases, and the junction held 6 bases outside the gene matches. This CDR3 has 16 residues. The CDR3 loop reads CASSLGRLADYNEQFF. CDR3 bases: TGCGCCAGCAGCTTGGGTCGACTAGCTGACTACAATGAGCAGTTCTTC. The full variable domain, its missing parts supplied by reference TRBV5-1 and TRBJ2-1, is KAGVTQTPRYLIKTRGQQVTLSCSPISGHRSVSWYQQTPGQGLQFLFEYFSETQRNKGNFPGRFSGRQFSNSRSEMNVSTLELGDSALYLCASSLGRLADYNEQFFGPGTRLTVL.

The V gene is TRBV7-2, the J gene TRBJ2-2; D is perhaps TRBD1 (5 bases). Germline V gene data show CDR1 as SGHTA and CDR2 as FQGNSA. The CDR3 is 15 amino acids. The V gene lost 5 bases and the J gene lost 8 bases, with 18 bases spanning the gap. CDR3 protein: CASSPQTVLAGELFF. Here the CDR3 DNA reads TGTGCCAGCAGCCCGCAGACAGTCCTTGCGGGGGAGCTGTTTTTT.

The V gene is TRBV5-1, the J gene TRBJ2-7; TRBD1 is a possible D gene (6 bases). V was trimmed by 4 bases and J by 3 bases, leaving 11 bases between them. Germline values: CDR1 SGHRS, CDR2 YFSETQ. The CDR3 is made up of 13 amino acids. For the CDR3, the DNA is TGCGCCAGCAGCAGGGACACTAACTACGAGCAGTACTTC. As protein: CASSRDTNYEQYF.

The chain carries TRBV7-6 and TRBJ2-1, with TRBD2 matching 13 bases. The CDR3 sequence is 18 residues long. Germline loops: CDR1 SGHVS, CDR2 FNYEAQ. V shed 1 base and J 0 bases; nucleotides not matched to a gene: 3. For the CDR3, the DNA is TGTGCCAGCAGCTTAGGACTAGCGGGGGGTAGCTCCTACAATGAGCAGTTCTTC. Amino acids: CASSLGLAGGSSYNEQFF.

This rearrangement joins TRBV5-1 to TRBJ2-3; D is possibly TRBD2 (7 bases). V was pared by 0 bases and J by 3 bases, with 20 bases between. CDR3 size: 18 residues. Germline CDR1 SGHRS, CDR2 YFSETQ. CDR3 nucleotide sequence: TGCGCCAGCAGCTTGGCGGCGGGAGCAATAAGGGGGACAGATACGCAGTATTTT. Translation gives CASSLAAGAIRGTDTQYF.

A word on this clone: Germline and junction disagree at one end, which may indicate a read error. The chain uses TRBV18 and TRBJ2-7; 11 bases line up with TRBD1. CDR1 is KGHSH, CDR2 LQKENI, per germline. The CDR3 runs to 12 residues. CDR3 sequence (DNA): TGTGCCAGCTCACTAGGACAGGGGGCCCCCCACTTC. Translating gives CASSLGQGAPHF.

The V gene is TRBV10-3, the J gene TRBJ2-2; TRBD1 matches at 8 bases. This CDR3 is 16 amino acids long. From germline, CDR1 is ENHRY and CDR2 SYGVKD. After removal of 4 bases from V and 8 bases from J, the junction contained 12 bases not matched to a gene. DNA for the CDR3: TGTGCCATCAGTGTGCACCCGCAGGGGGCGTCTGGGGAGCTGTTTTTT. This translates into CAISVHPQGASGELFF.

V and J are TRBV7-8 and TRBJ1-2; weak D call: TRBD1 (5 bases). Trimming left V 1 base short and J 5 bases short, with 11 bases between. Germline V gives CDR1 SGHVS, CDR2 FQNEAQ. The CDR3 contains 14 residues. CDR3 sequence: CASSLEGRLYGYTF. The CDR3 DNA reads TGTGCCAGCAGCTTAGAGGGGCGGTTGTATGGCTACACCTTC.

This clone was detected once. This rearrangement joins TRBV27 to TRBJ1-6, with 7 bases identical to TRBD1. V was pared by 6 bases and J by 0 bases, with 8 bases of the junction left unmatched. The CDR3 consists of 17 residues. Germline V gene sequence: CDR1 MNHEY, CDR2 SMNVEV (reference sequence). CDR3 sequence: CASRRTGLSSYNSPLHF. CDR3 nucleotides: TGTGCCAGCAGACGGACAGGCCTGAGCTCCTATAATTCACCCCTCCACTTT.

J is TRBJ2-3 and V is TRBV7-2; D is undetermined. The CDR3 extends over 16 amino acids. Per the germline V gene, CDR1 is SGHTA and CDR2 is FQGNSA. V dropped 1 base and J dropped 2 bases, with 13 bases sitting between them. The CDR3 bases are TGTGCCAGCAGCTTAGTTGCGACTCCCAACACAGATACGCAGTATTTT. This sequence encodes CASSLVATPNTDTQYF.

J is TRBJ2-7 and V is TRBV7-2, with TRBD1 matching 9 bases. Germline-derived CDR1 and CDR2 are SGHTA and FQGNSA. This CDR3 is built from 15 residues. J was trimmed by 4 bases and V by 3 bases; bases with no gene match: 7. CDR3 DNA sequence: TGTGCCAGCAGCTTCCCGGACAGGGGCATTTACGAGCAGTACTTC. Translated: CASSFPDRGIYEQYF. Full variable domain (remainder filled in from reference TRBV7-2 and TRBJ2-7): GAGVSQSPSNKVTEKGKDVELRCDPISGHTALYWYRQSLGQGLEFLIYFQGNSAPDKSGLPSDRFSAERTGGSVSTLTIQRTQQEDSAVYLCASSFPDRGIYEQYFGPGTRLTVT.

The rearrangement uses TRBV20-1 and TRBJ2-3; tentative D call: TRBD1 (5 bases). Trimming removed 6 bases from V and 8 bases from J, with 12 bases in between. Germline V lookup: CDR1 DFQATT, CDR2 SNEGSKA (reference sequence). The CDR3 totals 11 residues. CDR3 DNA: TGCAGTGCAAAAAGACAGCCTACGCAGTATTTT. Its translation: CSAKRQPTQYF.

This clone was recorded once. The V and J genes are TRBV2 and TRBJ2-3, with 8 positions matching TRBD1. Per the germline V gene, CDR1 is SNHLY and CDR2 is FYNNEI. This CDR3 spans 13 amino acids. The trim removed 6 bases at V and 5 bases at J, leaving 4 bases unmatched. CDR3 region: CASSPRGRDTQYF. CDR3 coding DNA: TGTGCCAGCAGCCCCAGGGGGCGAGATACGCAGTATTTT.

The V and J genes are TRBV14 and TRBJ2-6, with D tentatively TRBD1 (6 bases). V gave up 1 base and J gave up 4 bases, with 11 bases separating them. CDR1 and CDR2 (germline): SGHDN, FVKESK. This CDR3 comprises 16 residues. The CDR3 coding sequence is TGTGCCAGCAGCCAAGCACCAGGGGACGGGGCCAACGTCCTGACTTTC. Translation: CASSQAPGDGANVLTF.

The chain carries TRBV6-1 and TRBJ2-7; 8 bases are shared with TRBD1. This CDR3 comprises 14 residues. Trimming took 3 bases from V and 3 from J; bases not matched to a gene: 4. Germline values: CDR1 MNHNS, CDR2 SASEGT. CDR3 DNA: TGTGCCAGCAGTGACGACAGGGGTATCTACGAGCAGTACTTC. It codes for CASSDDRGIYEQYF.

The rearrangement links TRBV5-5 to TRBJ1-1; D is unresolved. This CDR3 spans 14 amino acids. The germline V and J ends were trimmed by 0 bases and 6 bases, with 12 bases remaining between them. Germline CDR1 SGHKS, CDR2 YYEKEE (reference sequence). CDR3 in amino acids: CASSLGAFTSEAFF. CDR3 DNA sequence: TGTGCCAGCAGCTTGGGAGCGTTTACCTCTGAAGCTTTCTTT.